This T cell receptor beta chain was sequenced in a study of shared clonotypes between healthy human individuals. The V gene's germline CDR1 is SGHRS and CDR2 YFSETQ. The CDR3 spans 14 residues. The V end was cut by 2 bases, the J end by 5 bases, with 13 bases between. The repertoire was sequenced with immunoSEQ multiplex PCR; TCRdb's copy has only in-frame clones and lacks some. The table has some 2,000,000 clones, 95% seen once; the top ten hold 0.1% to 0.15%. Division of CD4+ cells produced a CD45RA+ naive subset and a CD45RA-negative memory subset. The sequencing input was naive CD4+ T cells sorted from blood. The subset: CD45RA+ positively selected. The chain recombines TRBV5-1 with TRBJ2-5, with D perhaps matching TRBD1 (6 bases). This clonotype was sampled from a young man in good health. CDR3 amino acids: CASSLQGTPETQYF. The CDR3 DNA reads as TGCGCCAGCAGCTTACAGGGAACCCCGGAGACCCAGTACTTC.